One and the same sample provided the 21 T cell receptor beta chains below, sequenced in a study of blood T cell repertoires in COVID-19 (TCRdb year 2020). Receptors were amplified or captured by the immunoSEQ multiplex PCR assay. As stored in TCRdb, this immuneACCESS dataset retains in-frame rearrangements with V and J assigned. A fraction of the clones does not appear; measured against another copy, unresolved V genes explain less than half of the discrepancy, and the remainder lacks a known reason. For this sample the table gives fewer than 200,000 clones, of which 70% to 90% were detected only once. 20% to 25% of the sample goes to the ten largest clones. The sample consisted of peripheral blood. Every receptor here comes from a man in his 60s with active or convalescent COVID-19.

The chain joins TRBV13 to TRBJ2-1; 7 positions match TRBD1. This CDR3 is 14 amino acids long. The germline V gene has CDR1 PRHDT and CDR2 FYEKMQ (reference sequence). Trimming cost V 5 bases and J 7 bases; bases outside gene matches: 8. CDR3: CASSQKTGLNEQFF. The CDR3 coding sequence is TGTGCCAGCAGCCAGAAGACAGGGTTGAATGAGCAGTTCTTC.

The chain has TRBV10-3 and TRBJ2-2; D is perhaps TRBD2 (6 bases). CDR1 ENHRY and CDR2 SYGVKD come from the germline V gene. This CDR3 contains 15 residues. V lost 0 bases to trimming and J lost 3 bases, with 8 bases between them. For the CDR3, the DNA is TGTGCCATCAGTGAGTCAGGGACTCACACCGGGGAGCTGTTTTTT. Translation gives CAISESGTHTGELFF.

This chain uses TRBV27 with TRBJ2-3; a possible D gene is TRBD2 (5 bases). Germline lookup yields CDR1 MNHEY and CDR2 SMNVEV (reference sequence). CDR3 length equals 13 residues. Trimming removed 2 bases from V and 5 bases from J, with 8 bases in between. In DNA form, the CDR3 reads TGTGCCAGCAGTTTAGCGGAGGAAGATACGCAGTATTTT. Translating it yields CASSLAEEDTQYF.

This clone was recorded a few times. The chain uses TRBV3-1 (or the pseudogene TRBV3-2) and TRBJ2-7, with 12 nucleotides matching TRBD2. J gave up 1 base and V 4 bases, and 2 bases lay outside the gene matches. Germline V gives CDR1 LGHDT, CDR2 YNNKEL (reference sequence). The CDR3 has 15 amino acids. Written as DNA, the CDR3 is TGTGCCAGCAGCCCGACTAGCGGGGGATCCTACGAGCAGTACTTC. Amino acid sequence: CASSPTSGGSYEQYF.

This clone was recorded only once. This chain joins TRBV5-4 and TRBJ2-7, with 9 bases lining up with TRBD1. Germline CDR1 is SGHNT and CDR2 is YYREEE (reference sequence). The length of the CDR3 is 16 residues. Unmatched junction bases numbered 9, after V lost 4 bases and J lost 1 base. The CDR3 sequence: CASSPSPGQGSYEQYF. CDR3 DNA sequence: TGTGCCAGCAGCCCGAGTCCGGGACAGGGTTCCTACGAGCAGTACTTC.

This clone was found once. This sequence joins TRBV10-3 and TRBJ2-1, with 7 bases that match TRBD1. V trimming: 6 bases; J trimming: 4 bases; junction bases outside the gene matches: 12. The CDR3 is 16 residues long. In germline, CDR1 is ENHRY, CDR2 SYGVKD. The CDR3 bases are TGTGCCATCAGCCCTTCCTTAGGGGGCGGGTACAATGAGCAGTTCTTC. It is translated as CAISPSLGGGYNEQFF.

This clone was observed a few times. The chain joins TRBV25-1 to TRBJ2-1, with 8 positions matching TRBD1. Germline values: CDR1 MGHDK, CDR2 SYGVNS. There are 15 residues in the CDR3. Trimming took 5 bases from V and 5 from J; bases not matched to a gene: 8. CDR3 bases: TGTGCCAGCAGTCCGGACAGGGACCCCGACAATGAGCAGTTCTTC. Translated: CASSPDRDPDNEQFF.

The chain has TRBV7-6 and TRBJ1-3; no definite D call. CDR1 is SGHVS and CDR2 is FNYEAQ in the germline V gene. The CDR3 runs to 17 residues. V was clipped by 1 base and J by 2 bases, with 15 bases between them. The CDR3 coding sequence is TGTGCCAGCAGCTTAGAAATTGGGCAGTCTGCTGGAAACACCATATATTTT. Translation gives CASSLEIGQSAGNTIYF.

The V gene is TRBV11-2, the J gene TRBJ1-1; D ambiguous. The V end lost 7 bases, the J end lost 5 bases, and 8 bases lay between the germline ends. The CDR3 sequence is 11 residues long. Germline values: CDR1 SGHAT, CDR2 FQNNGV. The CDR3 DNA follows: TGTGCCAGCACCCGGGTAACTGAAGCTTTCTTT. As protein: CASTRVTEAFF.

This chain joins TRBV19 and TRBJ1-5; TRBD1 matches at 7 bases. Germline CDR1 is LNHDA and CDR2 is SQIVND (reference sequence). The trim removed 6 bases at V and 4 bases at J, leaving 9 bases unmatched. The CDR3 has 15 amino acids. Here the CDR3 DNA reads TGTGCCAGTAGACACCGGGACAGTGGGAATCAGCCCCAGCATTTT. Protein product: CASRHRDSGNQPQHF.

V and J are TRBV5-1 and TRBJ2-2, with a tentative D call TRBD1 (5 bases). There are 14 residues in the CDR3. The V gene lost 0 bases and the J gene lost 7 bases, with 10 bases spanning the gap. Germline CDR1 reads SGHRS; CDR2 reads YFSETQ. Here the CDR3 DNA reads TGCGCCAGCAGCTTGGCCCCAGGGAACGGGGAGCTGTTTTTT. Translated: CASSLAPGNGELFF.

J is TRBJ1-3 and V is TRBV7-3, with 7 bases lining up with TRBD1. The CDR3 totals 15 residues. The V gene end was trimmed by 4 bases and the J gene end by 0 bases; junction bases not matched to a gene: 3. Germline CDR1 reads SGHTA; CDR2 reads FQGTGA. As DNA, the CDR3 is TGTGCCAGCAGCTCGGACAGGAACTCTGGAAACACCATATATTTT. Translation gives CASSSDRNSGNTIYF.

The chain links TRBV7-2 to TRBJ1-4, with a possible D match to TRBD1 (6 bases). The germline CDR1 and CDR2 sequences are SGHTA and FQGNSA. Trimming cost V 1 base and J 8 bases, with 14 bases left between them. The CDR3 extends over 15 amino acids. The CDR3 spells CASSLGTAVGEKLFF. The CDR3 coding sequence is TGTGCCAGCAGCTTAGGGACAGCGGTCGGGGAAAAACTGTTTTTT.

The chain recombines TRBV6-2 or TRBV6-3 with TRBJ2-3; 7 bases line up with TRBD2. The CDR3 sequence is 17 residues long. Germline-derived CDR1 and CDR2 are MNHEY and SVGEGT. The V segment lost 5 bases and the J segment 0 bases; nucleotides outside the gene matches: 11. DNA for the CDR3: TGTGCCAGCAGTCAACCGGGTCTAGCGGATAGCACAGATACGCAGTATTTT. Protein sequence: CASSQPGLADSTDTQYF.

The chain carries TRBV3-1 (or the pseudogene TRBV3-2) and TRBJ1-2, with 8 bases identical to TRBD1. CDR3 size: 14 residues. Losses at the gene ends were 4 bases for V and 5 bases for J; bases not matched to a gene: 6. Germline assignment: CDR1 LGHDT and CDR2 YNNKEL (reference sequence). CDR3 region: CASSPRGQGYGYTF. The CDR3 DNA is TGTGCCAGCAGCCCCAGAGGACAGGGTTATGGCTACACCTTC.

V is TRBV6-5 and J is TRBJ1-5; D is undetermined. This CDR3 is built from 13 residues. Trimming removed 5 bases at V and 3 bases at J, with 8 bases between. Germline assignment: CDR1 MNHEY and CDR2 SVGAGI. The CDR3 DNA sequence: TGTGCCAGCAGTCCCCGGGACAATCAGCCCCAGCATTTT. Encoded protein: CASSPRDNQPQHF.

The chain joins TRBV30 to TRBJ2-1; D remains unclear. This CDR3 region has 13 residues. The V end was cut by 3 bases, the J end by 8 bases, with 14 bases between. Per germline, CDR1 GTSNPN and CDR2 SVGIG (reference sequence). The CDR3 sequence: CAWRRPIGHEQFF. The CDR3 DNA reads as TGTGCCTGGAGGCGGCCCATAGGCCATGAGCAGTTCTTC.

A remark on this clone: This sample also contains other DNA sequences that code for the same CDR3. J is TRBJ2-1 and V is TRBV7-3, with 12 bases matching TRBD2. Germline assignment: CDR1 SGHTA and CDR2 FQGTGA. This CDR3 spans 14 amino acids. Trimming cost V 5 bases and J 7 bases; bases outside gene matches: 3. For the CDR3, the DNA is TGTGCCAGCAGCCCCGGGACTAGCGGGAATGAGCAGTTCTTC. It yields the protein CASSPGTSGNEQFF. The whole variable domain, filled in from reference TRBV7-3 and TRBJ2-1, reads GAGVSQTPSNKVTEKGKYVELRCDPISGHTALYWYRQSLGQGPEFLIYFQGTGAADDSGLPNDRFFAVRPEGSVSTLKIQRTERGDSAVYLCASSPGTSGNEQFFGPGTRLTVL.

The gene calls are TRBV10-3 and TRBJ2-3, with D possibly TRBD1 on 5 matching bases. V gave up 2 bases and J gave up 4 bases, with 22 bases separating them. The CDR3 loop spans 18 amino acids. Looked up from germline, CDR1 is ENHRY and CDR2 is SYGVKD. The CDR3 region is CAISEPELTGQLADTQYF. CDR3 DNA sequence: TGTGCCATCAGTGAGCCTGAACTAACAGGACAATTAGCAGATACGCAGTATTTT.

The V call is TRBV6-5, the J call TRBJ1-1; 9 bases align to TRBD1. The CDR3 is made up of 14 amino acids. Trimming took 2 bases from V and 4 from J; bases not matched to a gene: 2. CDR1 is MNHEY, CDR2 SVGAGI, per germline. The CDR3 DNA reads as TGTGCCAGCAGTTACCCGACAGGGGGCACTGAAGCTTTCTTT. Translating it yields CASSYPTGGTEAFF.

The gene calls are TRBV7-2 and TRBJ1-2, with TRBD1 as a possible D gene (5 bases). Trimming removed 7 bases from V and 1 base from J, with 16 bases in between. Germline V gives CDR1 SGHTA, CDR2 FQGNSA. CDR3 length equals 15 residues. CDR3 sequence (DNA): TGTGCCAGCACCCGTGGCGGGGCAGATAACTATGGCTACACCTTC. Translated, it gives CASTRGGADNYGYTF.